Below are 20 T cell receptor beta chains sequenced from a single sample in a study of cytomegalovirus exposure and HLA in healthy donors. The PCR employed 60 Vbeta primers together with 13 Jbeta primers. Clones were read by immunoSEQ multiplex PCR, and TCRdb kept only the in-frame ones, dropping some. In total, the table holds around 50,000 clones. The sequenced sample was PBMCs. These receptors all come from a woman aged 30 to 39 in good health and CMV-seropositive.

The V call is TRBV28, the J call TRBJ1-1, with D hard to call. V shed 8 bases and J shed 4 bases, with 14 bases lying between them. The CDR3 totals 13 residues. Germline CDR1 reads MDHEN; CDR2 reads SYDVKM. CDR3 DNA: TGTGCCAGCCCCCCGGGTGAGGGCACTGAAGCTTTCTTT. Amino acids: CASPPGEGTEAFF.

The gene calls are TRBV29-1 and TRBJ2-7; 7 nucleotides align to TRBD2. The germline CDR1 and CDR2 sequences are SQVTM and ANQGSEA. The CDR3 has 13 amino acids. Losses at the gene ends were 6 bases for V and 2 bases for J; bases not matched to a gene: 7. CDR3 region: CSVGGNSAYEQYF. CDR3 DNA sequence: TGCAGCGTGGGGGGGAATTCGGCCTACGAGCAGTACTTC.

V and J are TRBV7-6 and TRBJ1-4, with a weak D call TRBD1 (6 bases). V was trimmed by 5 bases and J by 2 bases, leaving 15 bases between them. The CDR3 has 16 residues. CDR1 is SGHVS, CDR2 FNYEAQ, per germline. The CDR3 nucleotides read TGTGCCAGCAGCAATCCCACAGGGATCACTAATGAAAAACTGTTTTTT. It translates to CASSNPTGITNEKLFF.

The rearrangement joins TRBV9 to TRBJ2-1, with D perhaps matching TRBD1 (5 bases). The CDR3 is 15 residues long. The V and J ends lost 0 bases and 5 bases respectively, with 12 bases between them. The germline V gene has CDR1 SGDLS and CDR2 YYNGEE. The CDR3 nucleotides read TGTGCCAGCAGCGTAGGGGGCACACCGAACAATGAGCAGTTCTTC. This encodes CASSVGGTPNNEQFF. The variable domain in full, completed from reference TRBV9 and TRBJ2-1, reads DSGVTQTPKHLITATGQRVTLRCSPRSGDLSVYWYQQSLDQGLQFLIQYYNGEERAKGNILERFSAQQFPDLHSELNLSSLELGDSALYFCASSVGGTPNNEQFFGPGTRLTVL.

The chain's CDR3 is CSGEQSWYNNEQFF. DNA for the CDR3: TGCAGCGGGGAGCAGAGCTGGTACAACAATGAGCAGTTCTTC. The chain recombines TRBV29-1 with TRBJ2-1; weak D call: TRBD2 (5 bases). There are 14 residues in the CDR3. V was cut by 7 bases and J by 5 bases, with 18 bases left in between. CDR1 is SQVTM, CDR2 ANQGSEA, per germline.

The CDR3 reads CASTRDSGHTGELFF. CDR3 DNA sequence: TGTGCCAGCACCCGGGACAGCGGGCACACCGGGGAGCTGTTTTTT. The V gene is TRBV7-9, the J gene TRBJ2-2; a possible D gene is TRBD1 (7 bases). Trimming left V 7 bases short and J 3 bases short, with 15 bases between. Germline V CDR1 and CDR2: SEHNR, FQNEAQ (reference sequence). The CDR3 totals 15 residues.

This chain connects TRBV4-1 to TRBJ2-3; D gene ambiguous. Trimming shortened V by 3 bases and J by 2 bases, and 12 bases separated the two germline ends. Germline CDR1 MGHRA, CDR2 YSYEKL. The CDR3 is made up of 15 amino acids. The CDR3 nucleotides are TGCGCCAGCAGCCATCCTCCCGACTCCACAGATACGCAGTATTTT. Amino acid sequence: CASSHPPDSTDTQYF.

In DNA, the CDR3 is TGTGCCAGCAGCCCCAGGGGACAGGGCAATCAGCCCCAGCATTTT. Encoded protein: CASSPRGQGNQPQHF. The chain combines TRBV7-8 with TRBJ1-5; 8 bases fit TRBD1. CDR3 length equals 15 residues. The trim removed 5 bases at V and 2 bases at J, leaving 5 bases unmatched. CDR1 SGHVS and CDR2 FQNEAQ come from the germline V gene.

The chain joins TRBV28 to TRBJ2-7, with 12 bases lining up with TRBD1. V gave up 11 bases and J gave up 0 bases; unmatched junction bases: 8. Germline V gene data show CDR1 as MDHEN and CDR2 as SYDVKM. The CDR3 is made up of 15 amino acids. The CDR3 DNA reads as TGTGCCGTCTTGGGGACAGGGGGCAGCTCCTACGAGCAGTACTTC. As protein: CAVLGTGGSSYEQYF.

This sequence joins TRBV5-1 and TRBJ1-1; D possibly corresponds to TRBD1 (6 bases). Germline V CDR1 and CDR2: SGHRS, YFSETQ. V lost 4 bases and J 1 base, leaving 17 bases between the germline ends. The CDR3 totals 16 residues. As DNA, the CDR3 is TGCGCCAGCAGCCCCGGCCAGGGACAAGCGAACACTGAAGCTTTCTTT. Translating it yields CASSPGQGQANTEAFF.

This CDR3 is CASSLASVNTEAFF. CDR3 DNA sequence: TGTGCCAGCAGCTTAGCATCGGTGAACACTGAAGCTTTCTTT. The genes are TRBV7-9 and TRBJ1-1, with D unresolved. Germline V gives CDR1 SEHNR, CDR2 FQNEAQ (reference sequence). The CDR3 spans 14 residues. The ends were cut back, 0 bases at V and 0 bases at J, with 5 bases in the middle.

The chain uses TRBV7-2 and TRBJ1-5; D is undetermined. V lost 5 bases to trimming and J lost 4 bases, with 9 bases between them. Per the germline V gene, CDR1 is SGHTA and CDR2 is FQGNSA. CDR3 length: 13 residues. The CDR3 DNA reads TGTGCCAGCAGCCGTCAGTGGAATCAGCCCCAGCATTTT. Amino acid sequence: CASSRQWNQPQHF.

V usage is TRBV6-1 and J usage is TRBJ1-4, with D possibly TRBD1 on 6 matching bases. Trimming removed 3 bases at V and 0 bases at J, with 14 bases between. This CDR3 spans 17 amino acids. Germline V gives CDR1 MNHNS, CDR2 SASEGT. CDR3 residues: CASSDGGASPTNEKLFF. The CDR3, as DNA: TGTGCCAGCAGTGATGGGGGGGCGTCCCCAACTAATGAAAAACTGTTTTTT.

V usage is TRBV7-6 and J usage is TRBJ2-5; D gene uncertain. V lost 1 base and J 7 bases, leaving 10 bases between the germline ends. The CDR3 spans 13 residues. Looked up from germline, CDR1 is SGHVS and CDR2 is FNYEAQ. The CDR3 bases are TGTGCCAGCAGCTTAGATTCGGGTGGGACCCAGTACTTC. Protein: CASSLDSGGTQYF.

V gene TRBV5-4 combines with J gene TRBJ1-3; D unresolved. Germline V gene data show CDR1 as SGHNT and CDR2 as YYREEE (reference sequence). The CDR3 loop spans 16 amino acids. Between the trimmed V and J ends, which lost 4 bases and 3 bases, there was a span of 17 bases. The CDR3 spells CASSISPAGSGNTIYF. CDR3 in DNA: TGTGCCAGCAGCATTTCCCCGGCGGGTAGTGGAAACACCATATATTTT. Combining the CDR3 with reference TRBV5-4 and TRBJ1-3 gives the whole variable domain ETGVTQSPTHLIKTRGQQVTLRCSSQSGHNTVSWYQQALGQGPQFIFQYYREEENGRGNFPPRFSGLQFPNYSSELNVNALELDDSALYLCASSISPAGSGNTIYFGEGSWLTVV.

V and J are TRBV7-2 and TRBJ1-2, with TRBD1 matching 7 bases. CDR3 length: 14 residues. The V gene's germline CDR1 is SGHTA and CDR2 FQGNSA. Unmatched junction bases numbered 6, after V lost 1 base and J lost 7 bases. CDR3 in DNA: TGTGCCAGCAGCTTAGTTCGGCAGGGGGGTGGCTACACCTTC. It translates to CASSLVRQGGGYTF.

The chain is built from TRBV27 and TRBJ1-2; D is perhaps TRBD1 (6 bases). The CDR3 has 14 amino acids. Trimming pared 2 bases from V and 3 bases from J, leaving 10 bases between. Germline V gene sequence: CDR1 MNHEY, CDR2 SMNVEV (reference sequence). CDR3 sequence (DNA): TGTGCCAGCAGTTTAGGACAGACGTACTATGGCTACACCTTC. It specifies CASSLGQTYYGYTF.

The rearrangement joins TRBV5-1 to TRBJ1-5; 10 positions agree with TRBD1. The CDR3 contains 15 residues. V dropped 4 bases and J dropped 7; count of bases not matched to a gene: 8. Germline CDR1 reads SGHRS; CDR2 reads YFSETQ. The CDR3 nucleotides read TGCGCCAGCAGCCCGGGACAGGGGATTGTGCAGCCCCAGCATTTT. It yields the protein CASSPGQGIVQPQHF.

The chain uses TRBV5-4 and TRBJ1-4; D is ambiguous. Trimming took 0 bases from V and 0 from J, leaving 6 bases between them. This CDR3 is built from 15 residues. Germline V lookup: CDR1 SGHNT, CDR2 YYREEE (reference sequence). The CDR3 nucleotides read TGTGCCAGCAGCTTGGGCGGAGCAACTAATGAAAAACTGTTTTTT. Translating gives CASSLGGATNEKLFF. Combining the CDR3 with reference TRBV5-4 and TRBJ1-4 gives the whole variable domain ETGVTQSPTHLIKTRGQQVTLRCSSQSGHNTVSWYQQALGQGPQFIFQYYREEENGRGNFPPRFSGLQFPNYSSELNVNALELDDSALYLCASSLGGATNEKLFFGSGTQLSVL.

This sequence joins TRBV19 and TRBJ1-2; tentative D call: TRBD1 (5 bases). The CDR3 has 16 amino acids. CDR1 is LNHDA and CDR2 is SQIVND in the germline V gene (reference sequence). V lost 0 bases and J 5 bases, leaving 16 bases between the germline ends. The CDR3 reads CASSIDRVVPGYGYTF. CDR3 DNA sequence: TGTGCCAGTAGTATAGATCGTGTAGTCCCAGGGTATGGCTACACCTTC.